These T cell receptor beta chains were read from a single sample in a study of T cell repertoires in cytomegalovirus infection. TCRdb passed the reads through MiXCR, listing each CDR3 protein once. The data contain about 300,000 distinct CDR3 sequences, 8% to 10% of them seen just once; the ten biggest clones take up approximately 2.3%. The specimen sequenced was PBMCs. The receptors were gathered from a human donor in good health (CMV status not recorded). Some clones in this sample may be carry-over from other donors' samples. The CDR3 runs from the conserved cysteine through the conserved F or W. D genes are given only for firm matches. Rows give clone size only sometimes, using once, few, many, or a class for an expanded clone.

j_call clone_size d_call v_call cdr3_length cdr3_aa cdr3_nt
TRBJ2-1 many TRBD2 TRBV6-4 17 CASSETPTSGVRREQFF TGTGCCAGCAGTGAAACCCCCACTAGCGGGGTCCGCAGGGAGCAGTTCTTC
TRBJ1-1 many . TRBV20-1 14 CSARMASPNTEAFF TGCAGTGCTAGAATGGCGTCCCCGAACACTGAAGCTTTCTTT
TRBJ2-1 . TRBD1 TRBV6-2/TRBV6-3 18 CATSTGTGVGISYNEQFF TGTGCCACCTCAACCGGGACAGGGGTGGGGATCTCCTACAATGAGCAGTTCTTC
TRBJ2-3 many TRBD2 TRBV5-5 15 CASSFIAGSTDTQYF TGTGCCAGCAGCTTTATAGCGGGAAGCACAGATACGCAGTATTTT
TRBJ2-7 few . TRBV5-6 13 CASSLGSSDEQYF TGTGCCAGCAGCTTAGGCTCCTCGGACGAGCAGTACTTC
TRBJ2-5 many . TRBV29-1 13 CSVEKLAMETQYF TGCAGCGTTGAAAAACTAGCAATGGAGACCCAGTACTTC
TRBJ2-3 many . TRBV7-3 15 CASSLDYSSTDTQYF TGTGCCAGCAGCTTAGACTACTCTAGCACAGATACGCAGTATTTT
TRBJ1-3 . . TRBV6-6 18 CASTLLARGGGRGNTIYF TGTGCCAGCACCCTGCTCGCCCGGGGAGGGGGGCGAGGAAACACCATATATTTT
TRBJ1-3 . . TRBV20-1 14 CSARSGSRGNTIYF TGCAGTGCTAGATCGGGGTCACGGGGAAACACCATATATTTT
TRBJ1-5 . . TRBV5-5 15 CASSLYRDRNQPQHF TGTGCCAGCAGCCTATACCGGGACCGCAATCAGCCCCAGCATTTT
TRBJ1-4 many TRBD1 TRBV5-1 15 CASSSGGSTNEKLFF TGCGCCAGCAGCTCAGGGGGGTCAACTAATGAAAAACTGTTTTTT
TRBJ1-2 many . TRBV7-2 14 CASRNSGTDYGYTF TGTGCCAGCAGAAACTCCGGGACGGACTATGGCTACACCTTC
TRBJ2-3 many . TRBV7-2 14 CASSGPWTPDTQYF TGTGCCAGCAGCGGTCCGTGGACTCCGGATACGCAGTATTTT
TRBJ2-3 . . TRBV6-2/TRBV6-3 15 CATSLEGRERDTQYF TGTGCCACCTCCCTAGAGGGCCGGGAGCGAGATACGCAGTATTTT
TRBJ1-2 many TRBD1 TRBV14 15 CASSQLGTANYGYTF TGTGCCAGCAGCCAACTCGGGACAGCTAACTATGGCTACACCTTC
TRBJ1-5 many TRBD1 TRBV7-2 15 CASSLGPTGDQPQHF TGTGCCAGCAGCTTAGGCCCGACAGGGGATCAGCCCCAGCATTTT
TRBJ2-1 many . TRBV29-1 14 CSFLGGIVFNEQFF TGCAGCTTTTTAGGGGGGATAGTCTTCAATGAGCAGTTCTTC
TRBJ2-1 many . TRBV7-8 14 CASSPRQVLYEQFF TGTGCCAGCTCCCCCCGGCAGGTTTTGTATGAGCAGTTCTTC
TRBJ1-5 once TRBD1 TRBV20-1 14 CCADVQGVGQPQHF TGCTGTGCCGATGTTCAGGGGGTAGGTCAGCCCCAGCATTTT
TRBJ2-7 . . TRBV12-3/TRBV12-4 12 CASSYRTGEQYF TGTGCCAGCAGTTATAGAACGGGCGAGCAGTACTTC
TRBJ2-1 . . TRBV29-1 11 CSVEILNEQFF TGCAGCGTGGAAATTCTCAATGAGCAGTTCTTC
TRBJ1-5 many TRBD1 TRBV7-6 15 CASSRFTGGNQPQHF TGTGCCAGCAGCCGCTTTACAGGGGGAAATCAGCCCCAGCATTTT
TRBJ2-2 . TRBD2 TRBV12-3/TRBV12-4 16 CASAVAAGGFAGELFF TGTGCCAGCGCCGTTGCAGCGGGGGGATTTGCCGGGGAGCTGTTTTTT
TRBJ2-1 many TRBD2 TRBV14 16 CASSQEGLAVYNEQFF TGTGCCAGCAGCCAAGAGGGACTAGCGGTCTACAATGAGCAGTTCTTC
TRBJ2-3 many . TRBV7-2 14 CASTSHRDTDTQYF TGTGCCAGCACCTCCCACAGGGACACAGATACGCAGTATTTT
TRBJ1-2 . TRBD1 TRBV13 18 CASSSLLLRDRQPYGYTF TGTGCCAGCAGCTCTCTCCTCCTCCGGGACAGGCAACCATATGGCTACACCTTC
TRBJ2-2 many . TRBV5-5 15 CASSSRAGDRGELFF TGTGCCAGCAGCTCGAGGGCCGGGGATCGTGGGGAGCTGTTTTTT
TRBJ2-1 few TRBD1 TRBV20-1 14 CSANRGRASNEQFF TGCAGTGCTAACAGGGGAAGAGCGTCCAATGAGCAGTTCTTC
TRBJ2-1 few TRBD1 TRBV6-5 13 CASSMQGAGEQFF TGTGCCAGCAGTATGCAGGGGGCTGGTGAGCAGTTCTTC
TRBJ2-1 . . TRBV20-1 16 CSASFTGSSSYNEQFF TGCAGTGCCTCTTTCACCGGGTCCAGCTCCTACAATGAGCAGTTCTTC
TRBJ1-1 many . TRBV6-5 13 CASGYGRYTEAFF TGTGCCAGCGGGTACGGTAGGTACACTGAAGCTTTCTTT
TRBJ2-5 many . TRBV6-2/TRBV6-3 11 CASSDLETQYF TGTGCCAGCAGCGACCTAGAGACCCAGTACTTC
TRBJ2-1 many . TRBV28 15 CASSSLGSMVNEQFF TGTGCCAGCAGTTCCCTGGGTTCTATGGTCAATGAGCAGTTCTTC
TRBJ2-1 many . TRBV2 18 CASRGGFRFTRSYNEQFF TGTGCCAGCAGGGGGGGATTTCGATTCACCAGAAGCTACAATGAGCAGTTCTTC
TRBJ2-3 many TRBD2 TRBV20-1 19 CSARDKRLRTSGVLDTQYF TGCAGTGCTAGAGATAAGAGGCTCCGGACTAGCGGGGTACTAGATACGCAGTATTTT
TRBJ2-3 many TRBD1 TRBV19 17 CASSMGQGASGTDTQYF TGTGCCAGTAGTATGGGACAGGGGGCTTCAGGCACAGATACGCAGTATTTT
TRBJ1-2 . TRBD1 TRBV6-6 15 CATSPPRQGAYGYTF TGTGCCACCTCACCCCCGCGACAGGGGGCCTATGGCTACACCTTC
TRBJ1-5 many . TRBV28 13 CASSLLAPQPQHF TGTGCCAGCAGTCTACTAGCACCTCAGCCCCAGCATTTT
TRBJ2-7 many . TRBV2 12 CASRGGRYEQYF TGTGCCAGCAGGGGAGGAAGGTACGAGCAGTACTTC
TRBJ2-2 . . TRBV19 15 CASSIRAGPTGELFF TGTGCCAGTAGTATTAGGGCAGGACCCACCGGGGAGCTGTTTTTT
TRBJ2-1 . TRBD2 TRBV9 14 CASSVGGAGNEQFF TGTGCCAGCAGCGTCGGGGGGGCCGGTAATGAGCAGTTCTTC
TRBJ2-3 many TRBD2 TRBV12-3/TRBV12-4 11 CASSGLAGQYF TGTGCCAGCAGTGGACTAGCGGGTCAGTATTTT
TRBJ1-2 many . TRBV12-3/TRBV12-4 15 CASSLVLGFGYGYTF TGTGCCAGCAGTTTAGTACTGGGGTTTGGCTATGGCTACACCTTC
TRBJ1-1 many . TRBV7-2 15 CASSLDGSMNTEAFF TGTGCCAGCAGCTTAGATGGGTCTATGAACACTGAAGCTTTCTTT
TRBJ1-2 many . TRBV7-2 13 CASSFPTGPGYTF TGTGCCAGCAGCTTTCCAACAGGGCCGGGCTACACCTTC
TRBJ1-1 many TRBD1 TRBV29-1 12 CSVRGLNTEAFF TGCAGCGTTAGGGGGCTGAACACTGAAGCTTTCTTT
TRBJ2-6 many TRBD2 TRBV5-1 16 CASSPLAVSGANVLTF TGCGCCAGCAGTCCCCTAGCGGTCTCTGGGGCCAACGTCCTGACTTTC
TRBJ2-1 many . TRBV28 12 CASSLIVDEQFF TGTGCCAGCAGTTTAATAGTCGATGAGCAGTTCTTC
TRBJ2-1 many . TRBV7-9 13 CASSPSGRLVQFF TGTGCCAGCAGCCCCTCTGGGCGGTTGGTGCAGTTCTTC
TRBJ1-6 many . TRBV5-5 17 CASSLWAGKTYNSPLHF TGTGCCAGCAGCTTGTGGGCAGGGAAGACCTATAATTCACCCCTCCACTTT
TRBJ2-2 few . TRBV2 11 CAGTRNGELFF TGTGCCGGTACTCGTAACGGGGAGCTGTTTTTT
TRBJ2-5 few . TRBV27 14 CASSFAGAQETQYF TGTGCCAGCAGTTTTGCGGGGGCACAAGAGACCCAGTACTTC
TRBJ2-5 many TRBD1 TRBV14 14 CASSHLTGTETQYF TGTGCCAGCAGCCACCTGACAGGGACGGAGACCCAGTACTTC
TRBJ1-4 . TRBD1 TRBV20-1 14 CSATTGGGREKLFF TGCAGTGCTACCACAGGGGGCGGGAGAGAAAAACTGTTTTTT
TRBJ1-5 . . TRBV20-1 16 CSARGTSGQSNQPQHF TGCAGTGCTCGGGGGACGTCCGGACAGAGCAATCAGCCCCAGCATTTT
TRBJ2-5 many . TRBV7-9 14 CASSLVGNQETQYF TGTGCCAGCAGCTTAGTGGGGAATCAAGAGACCCAGTACTTC
TRBJ2-7 many TRBD1 TRBV7-8 15 CASSLEQGAFYEQYF TGTGCCAGCAGCTTAGAGCAGGGGGCGTTCTACGAGCAGTACTTC
TRBJ1-1 . TRBD1 TRBV2 15 CASDKQGSRNTEAFF TGTGCCAGCGACAAACAGGGGTCAAGGAACACTGAAGCTTTCTTT
TRBJ2-5 many . TRBV7-2 13 CASSLRRTETQYF TGTGCCAGCAGCTTACGGAGGACGGAGACCCAGTACTTC